Listed below are T cell receptor beta chains from one sample, sequenced in a study of beta chain features in type 1 diabetes. TCRdb's table, derived via immunoSEQ multiplex PCR, lists solely in-frame clones and lacks some. The data show some 360,000 clones, with roughly a fifth seen just once and roughly 0.045% held by the top ten. The source material was naive CD4+ T cells from blood. The receptors derive from a woman younger than 35 in good health. Both conserved end residues are part of each CDR3.

CDR3: CASSLTENNEQFF
V: TRBV7-9
J: TRBJ2-1

CDR3: CASSQGFAGIFHEQFF
V: TRBV4-1
J: TRBJ2-1

CDR3: CASSLGSWDTGELFF
V: TRBV11-1
J: TRBJ2-2

CDR3: CSVTQGAWVDGYTF
V: TRBV29-1
J: TRBJ1-2

CDR3: CASSHRDRGYEQYF
V: TRBV5-4
J: TRBJ2-7

CDR3: CASSLVPGGSDTQYF
V: TRBV7-6
J: TRBJ2-3

CDR3: CASSLGVQGFNEQYF
V: TRBV5-6
J: TRBJ2-7

CDR3: CAWSPGFYNEQFF
V: TRBV30
J: TRBJ2-1

CDR3: CASSFSYISFTEAFF
V: TRBV7-3
J: TRBJ1-1

CDR3: CASSIMAGASETQYF
V: TRBV19
J: TRBJ2-5

CDR3: CSVDSGDHQPQHF
V: TRBV29-1
J: TRBJ1-5

CDR3: CASASDRPDYEQYF
V: TRBV2
J: TRBJ2-7

CDR3: CASSLHLFRDSSYEQYF
V: TRBV4-1
J: TRBJ2-7

CDR3: CASSGAGAGGELFF
V: TRBV25-1
J: TRBJ2-2

CDR3: CASSLDNRGGSGELFF
V: TRBV23-1
J: TRBJ2-2

CDR3: CASSLGQGHREQYF
V: TRBV7-2
J: TRBJ2-7

CDR3: CASSLGGPYEQYF
V: TRBV7-2
J: TRBJ2-7

CDR3: CASASGTSAGEQFF
V: TRBV6-6
J: TRBJ2-1

CDR3: CASSLFFDSPLHF
V: TRBV7-9
J: TRBJ1-6

CDR3: CAWSEGEGSNQPQHF
V: TRBV30
J: TRBJ1-5

CDR3: CASSQDGRGRRTAETQYF
V: TRBV4-3
J: TRBJ2-5

CDR3: CASSLDQTHTEAFF
V: TRBV11-2
J: TRBJ1-1

CDR3: CASSLGVTGEDSNQPQHF
V: TRBV7-9
J: TRBJ1-5

CDR3: CASSVGQGGWYEQYF
V: TRBV9
J: TRBJ2-7

CDR3: CASSLTSNTYNEQFF
V: TRBV5-1
J: TRBJ2-1